This T cell receptor (beta chain) was captured in a study of technical replicates of blood from several donors. V was pared by 6 bases and J by 5 bases, with 10 bases between. This CDR3 is built from 12 residues. Measured with immunoSEQ multiplex PCR; TCRdb has only the in-frame clones, and not every one. Altogether about 87,000 clones are present, approximately 95% being singletons, with the ten largest covering less than 0.35%. Input material: T cells isolated from PBMCs. The chain carries TRBV23-1 and TRBJ2-5; D possibly corresponds to TRBD2 (6 bases). TRBV23-1 has ORF status, its function being uncertain. This TCR came from a human donor in good health. The CDR3 nucleotides are TGCGCCAGCAGCCCGGGGGAGGAGACCCAGTACTTC. This gives the protein CASSPGEETQYF.